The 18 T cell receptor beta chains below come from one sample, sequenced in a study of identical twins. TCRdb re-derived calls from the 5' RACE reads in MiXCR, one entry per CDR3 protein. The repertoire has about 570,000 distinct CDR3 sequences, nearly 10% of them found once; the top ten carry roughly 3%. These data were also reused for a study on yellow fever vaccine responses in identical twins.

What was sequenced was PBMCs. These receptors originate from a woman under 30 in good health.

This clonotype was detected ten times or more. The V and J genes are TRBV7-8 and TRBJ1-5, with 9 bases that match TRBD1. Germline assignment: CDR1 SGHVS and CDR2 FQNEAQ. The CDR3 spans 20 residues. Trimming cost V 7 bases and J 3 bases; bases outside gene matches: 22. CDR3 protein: CASTYATGGYSMIANQPQHF. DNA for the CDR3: TGTGCCAGCACTTATGCCACAGGGGGCTACTCCATGATCGCCAATCAGCCCCAGCATTTT.

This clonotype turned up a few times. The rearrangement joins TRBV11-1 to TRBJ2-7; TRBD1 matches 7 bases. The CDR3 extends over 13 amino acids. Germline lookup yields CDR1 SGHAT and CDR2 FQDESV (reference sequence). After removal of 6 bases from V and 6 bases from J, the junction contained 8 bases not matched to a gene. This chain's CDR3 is CASRTETGPEQYF. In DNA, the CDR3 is TGTGCCAGCAGAACCGAGACAGGGCCCGAGCAGTACTTC.

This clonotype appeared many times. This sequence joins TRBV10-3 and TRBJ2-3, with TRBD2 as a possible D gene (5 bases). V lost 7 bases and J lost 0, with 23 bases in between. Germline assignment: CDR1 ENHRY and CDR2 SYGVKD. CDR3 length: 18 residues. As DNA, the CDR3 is TGTGCCATCATGGGAACTAGACAACAACAGCATAGCACAGATACGCAGTATTTT. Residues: CAIMGTRQQQHSTDTQYF.

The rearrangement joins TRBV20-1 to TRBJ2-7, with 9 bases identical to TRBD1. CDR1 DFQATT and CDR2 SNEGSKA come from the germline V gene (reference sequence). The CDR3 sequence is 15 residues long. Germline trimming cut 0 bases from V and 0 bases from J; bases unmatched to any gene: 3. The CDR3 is CSARDPQGASYEQYF. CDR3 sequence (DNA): TGCAGTGCTAGAGACCCACAGGGGGCCTCCTACGAGCAGTACTTC.

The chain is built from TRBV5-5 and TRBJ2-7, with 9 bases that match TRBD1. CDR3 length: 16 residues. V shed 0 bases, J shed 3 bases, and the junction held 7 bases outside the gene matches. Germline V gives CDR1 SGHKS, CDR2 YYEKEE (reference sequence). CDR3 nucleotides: TGTGCCAGCAGCTTGGTCGGGGACAGGGCCTACTACGAGCAGTACTTC. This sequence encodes CASSLVGDRAYYEQYF.

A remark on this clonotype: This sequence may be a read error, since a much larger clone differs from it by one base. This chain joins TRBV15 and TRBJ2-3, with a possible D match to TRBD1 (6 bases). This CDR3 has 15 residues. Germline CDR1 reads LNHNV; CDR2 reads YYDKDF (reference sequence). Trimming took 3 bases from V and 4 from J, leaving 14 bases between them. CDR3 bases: TGTGCCACCAGCAGCTGGGGGCAGGGAGCAGATACGCAGTATTTT. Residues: CATSSWGQGADTQYF.

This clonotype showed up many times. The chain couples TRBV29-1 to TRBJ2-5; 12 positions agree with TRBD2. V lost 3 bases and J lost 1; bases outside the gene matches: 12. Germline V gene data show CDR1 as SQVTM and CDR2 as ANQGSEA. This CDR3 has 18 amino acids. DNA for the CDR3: TGCAGCGTTGATTTTTTGCTAGCGGGAGGGCCGCGCCAAGAGACCCAGTACTTC. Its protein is CSVDFLLAGGPRQETQYF.

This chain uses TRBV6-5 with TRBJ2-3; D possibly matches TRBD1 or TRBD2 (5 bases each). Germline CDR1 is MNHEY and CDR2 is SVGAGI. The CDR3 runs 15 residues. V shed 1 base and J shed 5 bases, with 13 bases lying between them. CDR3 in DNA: TGTGCCAGCAGTTACTTGGGGCTAGCTTTAGATACGCAGTATTTT. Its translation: CASSYLGLALDTQYF.

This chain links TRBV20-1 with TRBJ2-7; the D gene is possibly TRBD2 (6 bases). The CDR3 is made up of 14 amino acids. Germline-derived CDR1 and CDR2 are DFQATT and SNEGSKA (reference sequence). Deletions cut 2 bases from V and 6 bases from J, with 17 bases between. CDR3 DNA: TGCAGTGCTAGAAACCGATGGGGGGACGGCGAGCAGTACTTC. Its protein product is CSARNRWGDGEQYF.

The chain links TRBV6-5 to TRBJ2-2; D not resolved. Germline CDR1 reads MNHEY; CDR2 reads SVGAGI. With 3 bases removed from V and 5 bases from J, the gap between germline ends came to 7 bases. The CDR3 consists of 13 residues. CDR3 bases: TGTGCCAGCAGTTATTTGGCGACCGGGGAGCTGTTTTTT. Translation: CASSYLATGELFF.

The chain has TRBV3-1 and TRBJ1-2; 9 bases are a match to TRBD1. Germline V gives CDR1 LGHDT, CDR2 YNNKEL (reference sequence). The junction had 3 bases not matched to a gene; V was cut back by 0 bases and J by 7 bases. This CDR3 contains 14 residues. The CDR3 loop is CASSQEDRGGGYTF. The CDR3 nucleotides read TGTGCCAGCAGCCAAGAAGACAGGGGGGGTGGCTACACCTTC.

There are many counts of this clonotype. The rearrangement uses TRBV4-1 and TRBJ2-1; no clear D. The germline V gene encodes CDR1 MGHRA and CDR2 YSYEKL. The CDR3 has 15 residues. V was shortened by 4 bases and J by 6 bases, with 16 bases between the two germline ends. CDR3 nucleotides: TGCGCCAGCAGCCCCTCCGATAGACTTACCAATGAGCAGTTCTTC. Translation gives CASSPSDRLTNEQFF.

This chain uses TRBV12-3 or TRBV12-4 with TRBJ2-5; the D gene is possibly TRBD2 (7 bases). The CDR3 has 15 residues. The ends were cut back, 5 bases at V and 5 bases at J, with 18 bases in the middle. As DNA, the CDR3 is TGTGCCAGCAGTGACCGGGGAGGGGGGTCGGAGACCCAGTACTTC. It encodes CASSDRGGGSETQYF.

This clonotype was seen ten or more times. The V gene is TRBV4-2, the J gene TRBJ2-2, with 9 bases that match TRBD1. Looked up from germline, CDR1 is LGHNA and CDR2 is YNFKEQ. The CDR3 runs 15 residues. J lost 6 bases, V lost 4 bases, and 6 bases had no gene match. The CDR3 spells CASSRPGTGSGELFF. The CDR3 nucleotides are TGTGCCAGCAGCCGCCCCGGGACAGGGTCCGGGGAGCTGTTTTTT.

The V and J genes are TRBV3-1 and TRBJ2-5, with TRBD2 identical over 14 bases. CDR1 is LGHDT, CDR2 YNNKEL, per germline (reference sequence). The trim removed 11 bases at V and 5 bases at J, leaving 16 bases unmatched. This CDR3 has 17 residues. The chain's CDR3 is CARCSAFGTSGGETQYF. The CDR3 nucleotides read TGTGCCCGCTGTTCCGCCTTTGGGACTAGCGGGGGCGAGACCCAGTACTTC.

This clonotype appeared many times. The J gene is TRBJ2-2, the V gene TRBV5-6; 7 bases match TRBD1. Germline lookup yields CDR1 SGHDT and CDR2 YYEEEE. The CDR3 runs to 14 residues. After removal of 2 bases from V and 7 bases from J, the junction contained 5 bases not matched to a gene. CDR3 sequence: CASSFKGALGELFF. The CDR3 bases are TGTGCCAGCAGCTTTAAGGGGGCCCTCGGGGAGCTGTTTTTT.

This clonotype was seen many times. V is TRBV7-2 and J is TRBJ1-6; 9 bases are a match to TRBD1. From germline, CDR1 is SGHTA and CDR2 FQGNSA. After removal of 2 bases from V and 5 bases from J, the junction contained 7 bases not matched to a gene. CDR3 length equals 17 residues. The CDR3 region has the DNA TGTGCCAGCAGCTTACGTGGGACAGGGCTCAATAATTCACCCCTCCACTTT. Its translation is CASSLRGTGLNNSPLHF. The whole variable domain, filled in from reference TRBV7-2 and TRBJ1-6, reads GAGVSQSPSNKVTEKGKDVELRCDPISGHTALYWYRQSLGQGLEFLIYFQGNSAPDKSGLPSDRFSAERTGGSVSTLTIQRTQQEDSAVYLCASSLRGTGLNNSPLHFGNGTRLTVT.

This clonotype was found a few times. The CDR3 sequence is CASSARGLEGDIQYF. CDR3 nucleotide sequence: TGTGCCAGCAGCGCCCGAGGACTGGAGGGGGACATTCAGTACTTC. This sequence joins TRBV7-9 and TRBJ2-4; D is tentatively TRBD1 or TRBD2 (6 bases each). The CDR3 loop spans 15 amino acids. The germline V gene encodes CDR1 SEHNR and CDR2 FQNEAQ (reference sequence). The ends were cut back, 5 bases at V and 8 bases at J, with 19 bases in the middle.